The T cell receptor beta chain described here comes from a study of shared clonotypes between healthy human individuals. Overall study: The cohort comprised a couple of women and a few men. Their ages spanned 18 to 49 years.

Sequencing was performed with immunoSEQ multiplex PCR; in TCRdb, only in-frame clones are kept and a portion is missing. The data show about 1.1 million clones, about 84% seen once. Study-wide points: Clonotypes shared by all four sorted-subset donors had higher generation probabilities than non-shared clonotypes.

As regards this clone: The target antigen is unknown.

Per germline, CDR1 SGHDT and CDR2 YYEEEE. This CDR3 region has 16 residues. Trimming took off 1 base at V and 4 bases at J, with 14 bases between the two ends. The J gene is TRBJ2-2, the V gene TRBV5-6; a weak D match, TRBD1 (6 bases). Sequences were obtained from memory CD4+ T cells from PBMCs. Subset denoted: CD45RA-negative fraction. This TCR was recovered from a man younger than 35 in good health. Some clones in this sample may be carry-over from other donors' samples. The CDR3 protein is CASSLFPGARTGELFF. CDR3 nucleotides: TGTGCCAGCAGCTTGTTCCCAGGGGCCCGCACCGGGGAGCTGTTTTTT. The full variable domain, rest sourced from reference TRBV5-6 and TRBJ2-2, is DAGVTQSPTHLIKTRGQQVTLRCSPKSGHDTVSWYQQALGQGPQFIFQYYEEEERQRGNFPDRFSGHQFPNYSSELNVNALLLGDSALYLCASSLFPGARTGELFFGEGSRLTVL.